Each of the 15 T cell receptor beta chains below was sequenced from the same sample in a study of blood T cell repertoires in COVID-19. Clones were sequenced by immunoSEQ multiplex PCR, and TCRdb holds only the in-frame ones, with some missing. The repertoire consists of roughly 200,000 clones, with around 85% occurring once and the leading ten covering 6.2%. The sequenced sample was PBMCs or T cells enriched from blood (not recorded which). Source of these receptors: a man in his forties who had recovered from COVID-19.

The CDR3 reads CASSRNSGRADTQYF. The CDR3 nucleotides read TGTGCCAGCAGCCGGAATAGCGGGAGGGCAGATACGCAGTATTTT. The rearrangement uses TRBV7-3 and TRBJ2-3, with TRBD2 identical over 11 bases. This CDR3 region has 15 residues. V lost 5 bases to trimming and J lost 4 bases; unmatched junction nucleotides: 5. Germline-derived CDR1 and CDR2 are SGHTA and FQGTGA.

This chain links TRBV27 with TRBJ1-2, with TRBD1 identical over 8 bases. CDR1 is MNHEY, CDR2 SMNVEV, per germline (reference sequence). CDR3 length: 14 amino acids. V gave up 2 bases and J gave up 3 bases; unmatched junction bases: 2. The CDR3 nucleotides are TGTGCCAGCAGTTTAAACAGGGGGGACTATGGCTACACCTTC. Amino acids: CASSLNRGDYGYTF.

This clone was seen only once. This chain connects TRBV27 to TRBJ1-1, with D possibly TRBD1 on 5 matching bases. The ends were cut back, 6 bases at V and 4 bases at J, with 18 bases in the middle. Germline V lookup: CDR1 MNHEY, CDR2 SMNVEV (reference sequence). This CDR3 region has 15 residues. CDR3 in DNA: TGTGCCAGCAGGAGTTCGGGAGTGGGGCTCACTGAAGCTTTCTTT. It yields the protein CASRSSGVGLTEAFF.

This clone was recorded only once. The V and J genes are TRBV6-2 or TRBV6-3 and TRBJ2-1; the D gene is possibly TRBD1 (5 bases). This CDR3 comprises 15 residues. Trimming removed 7 bases from V and 9 bases from J, with 22 bases in between. Germline CDR1 reads MNHEY; CDR2 reads SVGEGT. The CDR3 sequence is CASTPTLTAWGEQFF. Written as DNA, the CDR3 is TGTGCCAGCACCCCGACTTTGACAGCATGGGGTGAGCAGTTCTTC.

This clone was detected a few times. The gene calls are TRBV18 and TRBJ2-2, with 9 positions matching TRBD1. V lost 4 bases, J lost 3 bases, and 3 bases stayed unmatched. The CDR3 has 15 amino acids. Germline V CDR1 and CDR2: KGHSH, LQKENI. DNA of the CDR3: TGTGCCAGCTCACTTAGGACAGGGGACACCGGGGAGCTGTTTTTT. Protein: CASSLRTGDTGELFF.

The chain carries TRBV19 and TRBJ1-2; maybe TRBD1 (5 bases). The germline V gene has CDR1 LNHDA and CDR2 SQIVND (reference sequence). Trimming took 1 base from V and 6 from J, leaving 12 bases between them. The CDR3 totals 14 residues. CDR3 nucleotides: TGTGCCAGTAGTATAGGGCAGGGACTGAATGGCTACACCTTC. It yields the protein CASSIGQGLNGYTF.

The chain joins TRBV18 to TRBJ2-4; D unclear. The CDR3 contains 15 residues. Looked up from germline, CDR1 is KGHSH and CDR2 is LQKENI. V was pared by 3 bases and J by 0 bases, with 9 bases between. The CDR3 sequence is CASSPPGVAKNIQYF. Here the CDR3 DNA reads TGTGCCAGCTCACCTCCCGGAGTAGCCAAAAACATTCAGTACTTC.

J is TRBJ2-7 and V is TRBV21-1; TRBD2, the D gene given by the table, was not confirmed from the DNA. TRBV21-1 is a pseudogene segment. The CDR3 is made up of 22 amino acids. This CDR3 reads CASSKVVEEPGTSGRAPPEQYF. The DNA of the CDR3 is TGTGCCAGCAGCAAAGTTGTGGAGGAGCCCGGGACTAGCGGGAGGGCCCCCCCCGAGCAGTACTTC.

This chain joins TRBV14 and TRBJ1-2; maybe TRBD1 (5 bases). CDR3 length: 13 amino acids. CDR1 and CDR2 from the germline V gene are SGHDN and FVKESK. Trimming took off 0 bases at V and 7 bases at J, with 9 bases between the two ends. The CDR3 region has the DNA TGTGCCAGCAGCCAAGATCTTAGGGGTGGCTACACCTTC. It encodes CASSQDLRGGYTF. The full variable domain, in which reference TRBV14 and TRBJ1-2 provide the parts outside the CDR3, is EAGVTQFPSHSVIEKGQTVTLRCDPISGHDNLYWYRRVMGKEIKFLLHFVKESKQDESGMPNNRFLAERTGGTYSTLKVQPAELEDSGVYFCASSQDLRGGYTFGSGTRLTVV.

The chain has TRBV27 and TRBJ1-1; no clear D gene. Germline V gene data show CDR1 as MNHEY and CDR2 as SMNVEV (reference sequence). The CDR3 extends over 16 amino acids. Trimming stripped 0 bases from V and 4 bases from J, with 15 bases between. CDR3 coding DNA: TGTGCCAGCAGTTTATCGATTCGGGTTTCGAGCACTGAAGCTTTCTTT. Its translation is CASSLSIRVSSTEAFF.

This clone was picked up one time. This chain joins TRBV10-2 and TRBJ2-7; no definite D call. CDR1 and CDR2 from the germline V gene are WSHSY and SAAADI. The CDR3 is made up of 12 amino acids. V lost 4 bases and J 5 bases, leaving 9 bases between the germline ends. The CDR3 region is CASSASSDEQYF. The CDR3 DNA is TGCGCCAGCAGTGCATCGAGCGACGAGCAGTACTTC.

The gene calls are TRBV5-1 and TRBJ1-3; D uncertain. The CDR3 spans 16 residues. V shed 0 bases and J shed 1 base, with 11 bases lying between them. The germline CDR1 and CDR2 sequences are SGHRS and YFSETQ. CDR3 in amino acids: CASSLEGSGSGNTIYF. The CDR3 DNA is TGCGCCAGCAGCTTGGAAGGTTCGGGATCTGGAAACACCATATATTTT.

The chain uses TRBV5-1 and TRBJ1-5; tentative D call: TRBD1 (5 bases). V lost 5 bases and J 6 bases, leaving 12 bases between the germline ends. Germline CDR1 is SGHRS and CDR2 is YFSETQ. The CDR3 loop spans 13 amino acids. The CDR3 region has the DNA TGCGCCAGCAGGTTAAGGGGCGGTCAGCCCCAGCATTTT. This encodes CASRLRGGQPQHF.

The rearrangement joins TRBV5-1 to TRBJ2-7; TRBD1 aligns across 10 bases. CDR1 and CDR2 from the germline V gene are SGHRS and YFSETQ. The V gene end was trimmed by 7 bases and the J gene end by 0 bases; junction bases not matched to a gene: 10. This CDR3 has 16 amino acids. CDR3 protein: CASSLGQGSTSYEQYF. The CDR3 DNA reads as TGCGCCAGCTCCCTGGGACAGGGGTCGACCTCCTACGAGCAGTACTTC.

The rearrangement joins TRBV20-1 to TRBJ2-3; D is ambiguous. V lost 6 bases to trimming and J lost 10 bases, with 5 bases between them. The germline gives CDR1 DFQATT, CDR2 SNEGSKA (reference sequence). There are 8 residues in the CDR3. The CDR3 loop is CSANSQYF. The CDR3 DNA sequence: TGCAGTGCCAACTCGCAGTATTTT.